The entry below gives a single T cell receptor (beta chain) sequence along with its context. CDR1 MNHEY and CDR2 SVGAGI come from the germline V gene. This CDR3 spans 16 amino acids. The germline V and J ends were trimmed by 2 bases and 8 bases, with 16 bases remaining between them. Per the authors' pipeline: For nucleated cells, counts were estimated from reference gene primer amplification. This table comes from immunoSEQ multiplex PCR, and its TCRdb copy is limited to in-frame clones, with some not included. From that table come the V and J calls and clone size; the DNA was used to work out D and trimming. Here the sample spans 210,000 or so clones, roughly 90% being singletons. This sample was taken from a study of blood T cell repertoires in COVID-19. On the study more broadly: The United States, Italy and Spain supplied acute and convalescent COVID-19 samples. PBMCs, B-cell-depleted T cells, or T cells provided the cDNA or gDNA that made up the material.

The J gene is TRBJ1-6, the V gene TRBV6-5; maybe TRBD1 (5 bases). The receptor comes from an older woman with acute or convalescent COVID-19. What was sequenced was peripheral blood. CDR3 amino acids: CASSYRQGFGYSPLHF. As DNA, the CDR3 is TGTGCCAGCAGTTACCGCCAGGGTTTTGGTTATTCACCCCTCCACTTT.